Detailed here is one T cell receptor (beta chain). What it binds is not known. This specimen belongs to a study of STAT3 mutations in large granular lymphocyte leukemia. Study information: Roughly half of the longitudinally sequenced T-LGLL patients carried detectable canonical activating STAT3 mutations.

The germline V gene has CDR1 GTSNPN and CDR2 SVGIG (reference sequence). The V gene lost 2 bases and the J gene lost 5 bases, with 15 bases spanning the gap. The CDR3 length is 15 residues. About 40,000 productive templates were obtained per sample on average. Sequencing used immunoSEQ multiplex PCR; TCRdb keeps in-frame clones, though not all of them. Of about 10,000 clones listed, roughly 54% are singletons. Study outcomes and limitations: At least one immunodominant TCR beta clonotype appeared in every T-cell large granular lymphocyte leukemia patient. No sample exists from the first appearance of each clone.

The TCR sequence derives from a boy between 10 and 17 years old with T-cell large granular lymphocyte leukemia. Some clones in this sample may be carry-over from other donors' samples. The sample was peripheral blood mononuclear cells. The chain employs TRBV30 and TRBJ1-4; no clear D gene. The CDR3 nucleotides are TGTGCCTGGAGTTATTCAAGCTCGGGGAATGAAAAACTGTTTTTT. Protein: CAWSYSSSGNEKLFF.